This T cell receptor (beta chain) was captured in a study of PD-1 blockade in classical Hodgkin lymphoma. A remark on this clone: Its antigen is not identified.

Profiling relied on immunoSEQ multiplex PCR, and the TCRdb table lists in-frame clones only, not all of them. The data contain 34,000 or so clones, 80% to 95% of them singletons. General study findings and limits: Repertoires differed for reasons still undefined, possibly disease activity or prior therapy. Whereas CD4+ TCR diversity had risen significantly by C4D1, CD8+ TCR diversity had not. It was reported that newly diagnosed patients had less baseline TCR diversity than healthy donors.

Time point defined: cycle 4 day 1 (C4D1), after 5 to 7 weeks of nivolumab. Every patient experienced relapse after autologous stem cell transplantation, and brentuximab vedotin exposure varied. By magnetic negative selection, CD4+ T cells were purified from thawed PBMCs. Classifying best responses yielded complete response, partial response or progressive disease. This TCR came from a human donor with classical Hodgkin lymphoma. The sample here was CD4+ T cells from blood, taken before the fourth cycle of nivolumab.

CDR3 protein: CASSNSDRGGTEAFF. The CDR3 nucleotides read TGTGCCAGCAGTAACTCTGACCGGGGGGGCACTGAAGCTTTCTTT. V is TRBV5-4 and J is TRBJ1-1; a weak D match, TRBD1 (5 bases). The CDR3 is 15 residues long. From germline, CDR1 is SGHNT and CDR2 YYREEE (reference sequence). Between the trimmed V and J ends, which lost 5 bases and 4 bases, there was a span of 18 bases.